The source of this T cell receptor beta chain is a study of blood T cells in healthy people across ages. General study results and limits: Possibly confounding the expanded clonotype changes was the fact that donor CMV status was unknown. The long-lived group displayed more naive CD4+ cells, plus higher diversity, than the aged donors did.

This clonotype has at least ten counts. Its specificity is unknown. Trimming shortened V by 6 bases and J by 5 bases, and 20 bases separated the two germline ends. CDR3 size: 15 residues. Germline loops: CDR1 SGHRS, CDR2 YFSETQ. Then a second PCR, running roughly 7 to 11 cycles, was carried out with a sample-barcoded 5' primer and a J-beta primer mix. TCRdb re-derived calls from the 5' RACE reads in MiXCR, one entry per CDR3 protein. The sample carries approximately 810,000 distinct CDR3 sequences, about 30% recorded once. The chain joins TRBV5-1 to TRBJ2-5; D might be TRBD1 (6 bases). The sequenced sample consisted of blood. The TCR sequence derives from a woman over 75 in good health. The CDR3 is CASKIRDTPLETQYF. The CDR3 region has the DNA TGCGCCAGCAAAATCCGGGACACCCCCTTGGAGACCCAGTACTTC. Filled out from reference TRBV5-1 and TRBJ2-5, the complete variable domain reads KAGVTQTPRYLIKTRGQQVTLSCSPISGHRSVSWYQQTPGQGLQFLFEYFSETQRNKGNFPGRFSGRQFSNSRSEMNVSTLELGDSALYLCASKIRDTPLETQYFGPGTRLLVL.